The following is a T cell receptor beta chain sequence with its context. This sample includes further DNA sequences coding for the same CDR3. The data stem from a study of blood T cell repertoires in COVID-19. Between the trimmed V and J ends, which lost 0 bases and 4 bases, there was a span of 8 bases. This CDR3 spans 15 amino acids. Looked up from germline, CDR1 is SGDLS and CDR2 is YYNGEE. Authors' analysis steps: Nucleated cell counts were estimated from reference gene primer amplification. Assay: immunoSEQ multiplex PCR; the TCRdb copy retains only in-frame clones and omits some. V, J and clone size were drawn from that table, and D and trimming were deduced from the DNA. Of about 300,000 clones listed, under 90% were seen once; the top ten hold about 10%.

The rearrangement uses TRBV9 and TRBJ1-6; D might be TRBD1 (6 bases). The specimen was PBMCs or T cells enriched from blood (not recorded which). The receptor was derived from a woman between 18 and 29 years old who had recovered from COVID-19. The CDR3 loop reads CASSVGGQYNSPLHF. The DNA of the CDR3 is TGTGCCAGCAGCGTAGGGGGACAATATAATTCACCCCTCCACTTT.